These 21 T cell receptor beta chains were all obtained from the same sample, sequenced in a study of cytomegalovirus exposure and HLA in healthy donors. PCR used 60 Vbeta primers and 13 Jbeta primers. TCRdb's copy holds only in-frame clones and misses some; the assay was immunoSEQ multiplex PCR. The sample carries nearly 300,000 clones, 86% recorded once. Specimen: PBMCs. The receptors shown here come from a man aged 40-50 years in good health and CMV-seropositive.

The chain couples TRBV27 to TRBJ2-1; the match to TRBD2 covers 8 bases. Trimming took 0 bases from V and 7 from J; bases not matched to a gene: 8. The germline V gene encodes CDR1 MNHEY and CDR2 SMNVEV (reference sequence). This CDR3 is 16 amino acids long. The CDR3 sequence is CASSLSAGVSWNEQFF. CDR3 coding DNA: TGTGCCAGCAGTTTATCAGCGGGAGTTAGTTGGAATGAGCAGTTCTTC.

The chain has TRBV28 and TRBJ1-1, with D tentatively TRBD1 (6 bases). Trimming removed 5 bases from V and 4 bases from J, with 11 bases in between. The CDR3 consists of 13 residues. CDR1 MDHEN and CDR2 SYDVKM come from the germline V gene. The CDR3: CASSNRATTEAFF. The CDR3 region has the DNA TGTGCCAGCAGTAACAGGGCGACCACTGAAGCTTTCTTT.

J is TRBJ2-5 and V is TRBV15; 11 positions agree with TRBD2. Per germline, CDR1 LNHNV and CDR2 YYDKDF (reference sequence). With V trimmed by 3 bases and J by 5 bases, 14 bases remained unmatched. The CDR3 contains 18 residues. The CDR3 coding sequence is TGTGCCACCAGCAGCTCATGGACTGTAGCGGGAGGGAAGGAGACCCAGTACTTC. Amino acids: CATSSSWTVAGGKETQYF.

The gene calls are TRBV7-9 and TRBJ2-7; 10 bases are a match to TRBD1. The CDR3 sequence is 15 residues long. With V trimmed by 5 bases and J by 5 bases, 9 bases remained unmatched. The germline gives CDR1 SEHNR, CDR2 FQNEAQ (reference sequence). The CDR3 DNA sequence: TGTGCCAGCAGCCGGCTCCGGGACAGGGGTGACGAGCAGTACTTC. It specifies CASSRLRDRGDEQYF.

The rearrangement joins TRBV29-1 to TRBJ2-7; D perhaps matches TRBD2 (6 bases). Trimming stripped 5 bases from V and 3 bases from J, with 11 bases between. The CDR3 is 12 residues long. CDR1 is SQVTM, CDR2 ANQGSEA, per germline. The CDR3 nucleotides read TGCAGCGTTTGGGAGGCCGGCTACGAGCAGTACTTC. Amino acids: CSVWEAGYEQYF.

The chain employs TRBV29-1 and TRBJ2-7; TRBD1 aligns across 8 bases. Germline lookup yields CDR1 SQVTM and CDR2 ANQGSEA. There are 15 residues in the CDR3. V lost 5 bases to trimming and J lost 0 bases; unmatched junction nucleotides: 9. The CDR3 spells CSVRHGTGSSYEQYF. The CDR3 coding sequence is TGCAGCGTTCGACATGGGACAGGTAGCTCCTACGAGCAGTACTTC.

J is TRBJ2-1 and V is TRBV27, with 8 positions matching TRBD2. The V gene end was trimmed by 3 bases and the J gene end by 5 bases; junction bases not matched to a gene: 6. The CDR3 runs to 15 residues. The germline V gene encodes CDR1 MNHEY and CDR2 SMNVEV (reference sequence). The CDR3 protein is CASSLVSGSDNEQFF. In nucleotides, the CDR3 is TGTGCCAGCAGTTTGGTCAGCGGGAGTGACAATGAGCAGTTCTTC.

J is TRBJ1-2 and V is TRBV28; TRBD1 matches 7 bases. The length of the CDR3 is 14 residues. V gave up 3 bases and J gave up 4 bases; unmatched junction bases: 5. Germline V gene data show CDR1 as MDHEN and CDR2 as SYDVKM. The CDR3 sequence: CASSFPDRPYGYTF. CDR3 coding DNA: TGTGCCAGCAGTTTTCCGGACAGGCCCTATGGCTACACCTTC.

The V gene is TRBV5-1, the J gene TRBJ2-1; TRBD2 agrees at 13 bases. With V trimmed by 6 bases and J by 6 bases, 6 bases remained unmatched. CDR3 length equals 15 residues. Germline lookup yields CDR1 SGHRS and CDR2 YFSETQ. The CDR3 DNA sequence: TGCGCCAGCATCGATCGGACTAGCGGGAGCAATGAGCAGTTCTTC. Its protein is CASIDRTSGSNEQFF. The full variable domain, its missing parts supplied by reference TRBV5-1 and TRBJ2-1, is KAGVTQTPRYLIKTRGQQVTLSCSPISGHRSVSWYQQTPGQGLQFLFEYFSETQRNKGNFPGRFSGRQFSNSRSEMNVSTLELGDSALYLCASIDRTSGSNEQFFGPGTRLTVL.

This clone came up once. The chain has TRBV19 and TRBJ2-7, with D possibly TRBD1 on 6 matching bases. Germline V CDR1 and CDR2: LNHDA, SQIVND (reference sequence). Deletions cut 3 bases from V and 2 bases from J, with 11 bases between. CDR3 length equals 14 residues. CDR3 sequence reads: CASSIKGEPYEQYF. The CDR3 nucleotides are TGTGCCAGTAGTATTAAGGGGGAGCCCTACGAGCAGTACTTC.

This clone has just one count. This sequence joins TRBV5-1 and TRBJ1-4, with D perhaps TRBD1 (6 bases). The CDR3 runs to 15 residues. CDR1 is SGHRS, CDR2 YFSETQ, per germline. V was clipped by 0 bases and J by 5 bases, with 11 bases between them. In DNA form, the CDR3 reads TGCGCCAGCAGCTTGGATTGGACAGCAAATGAAAAACTGTTTTTT. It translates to CASSLDWTANEKLFF. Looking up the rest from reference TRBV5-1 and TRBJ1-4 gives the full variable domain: KAGVTQTPRYLIKTRGQQVTLSCSPISGHRSVSWYQQTPGQGLQFLFEYFSETQRNKGNFPGRFSGRQFSNSRSEMNVSTLELGDSALYLCASSLDWTANEKLFFGSGTQLSVL.

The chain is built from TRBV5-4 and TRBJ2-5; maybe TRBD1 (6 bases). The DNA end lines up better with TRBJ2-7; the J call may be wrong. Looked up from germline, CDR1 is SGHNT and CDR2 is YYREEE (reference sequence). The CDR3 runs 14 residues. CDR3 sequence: CASSPRDNSYEQYF. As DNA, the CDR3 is TGTGCCAGCAGCCCCCGGGACAACTCCTACGAGCAGTACTTC.

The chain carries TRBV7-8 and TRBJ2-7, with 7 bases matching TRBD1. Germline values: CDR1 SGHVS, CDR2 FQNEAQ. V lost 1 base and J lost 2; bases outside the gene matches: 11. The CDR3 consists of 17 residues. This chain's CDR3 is CASSLGLGGDVAYEQYF. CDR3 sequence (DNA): TGTGCCAGCAGCTTAGGGCTAGGGGGCGACGTAGCCTACGAGCAGTACTTC.

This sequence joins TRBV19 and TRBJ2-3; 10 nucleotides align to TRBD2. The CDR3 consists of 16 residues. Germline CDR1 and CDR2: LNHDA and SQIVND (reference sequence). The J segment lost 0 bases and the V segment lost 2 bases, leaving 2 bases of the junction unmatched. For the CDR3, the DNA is TGTGCCAGTAGTATAACTAGCGGGGCTAGCACAGATACGCAGTATTTT. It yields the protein CASSITSGASTDTQYF.

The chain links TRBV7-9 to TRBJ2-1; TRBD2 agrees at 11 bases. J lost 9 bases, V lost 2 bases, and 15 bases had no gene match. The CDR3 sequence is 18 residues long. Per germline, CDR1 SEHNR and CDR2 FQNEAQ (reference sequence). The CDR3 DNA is TGTGCCAGCAGCTTACCCTTCCGACTAGCGGGAAATAAGGGTGAGCAGTTCTTC. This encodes CASSLPFRLAGNKGEQFF.

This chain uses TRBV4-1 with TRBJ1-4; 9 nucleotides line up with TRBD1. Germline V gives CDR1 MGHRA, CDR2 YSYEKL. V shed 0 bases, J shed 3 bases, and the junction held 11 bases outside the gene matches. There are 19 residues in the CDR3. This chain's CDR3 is CASSQELNTGGRANEKLFF. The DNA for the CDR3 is TGCGCCAGCAGCCAAGAGCTTAATACAGGGGGCCGGGCTAATGAAAAACTGTTTTTT.

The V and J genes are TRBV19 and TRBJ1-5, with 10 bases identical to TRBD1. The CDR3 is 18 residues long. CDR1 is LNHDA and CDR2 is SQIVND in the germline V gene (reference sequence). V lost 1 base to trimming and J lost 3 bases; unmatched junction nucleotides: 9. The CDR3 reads CASSIAPGQGGINQPQHF. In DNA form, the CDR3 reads TGTGCCAGTAGTATAGCCCCCGGACAGGGGGGAATCAATCAGCCCCAGCATTTT.

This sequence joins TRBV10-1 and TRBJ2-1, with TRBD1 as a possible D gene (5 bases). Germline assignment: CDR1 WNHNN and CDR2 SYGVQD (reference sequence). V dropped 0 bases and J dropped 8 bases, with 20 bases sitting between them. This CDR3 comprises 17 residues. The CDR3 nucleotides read TGCGCCAGCAGTGAGTCTATCGGGCAGGGTACATCCGATGAGCAGTTCTTC. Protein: CASSESIGQGTSDEQFF.

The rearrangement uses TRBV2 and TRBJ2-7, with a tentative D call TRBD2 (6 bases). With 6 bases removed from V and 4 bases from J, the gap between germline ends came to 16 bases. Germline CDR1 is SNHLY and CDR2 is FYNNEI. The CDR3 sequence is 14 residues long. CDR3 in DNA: TGTGCCAGCAGAGTCGGGACTTTGAATTACGAGCAGTACTTC. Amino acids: CASRVGTLNYEQYF.

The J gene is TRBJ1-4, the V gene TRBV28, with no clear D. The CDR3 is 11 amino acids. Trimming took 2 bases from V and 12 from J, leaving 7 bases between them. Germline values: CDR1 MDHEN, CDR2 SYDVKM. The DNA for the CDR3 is TGTGCCAGCAGTTTAACCTCAGAACTGTTTTTT. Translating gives CASSLTSELFF.

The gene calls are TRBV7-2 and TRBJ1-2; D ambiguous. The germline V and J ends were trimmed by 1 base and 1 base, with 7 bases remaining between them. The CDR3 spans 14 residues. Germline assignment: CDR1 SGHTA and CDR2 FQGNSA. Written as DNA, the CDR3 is TGTGCCAGCAGCTTAGGAGGGAATAACTATGGCTACACCTTC. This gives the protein CASSLGGNNYGYTF.